A selection of T cell receptor beta chains follows, all from one sample in a study of fetal regulatory T cell absence and autoimmunity. TCRdb keeps only in-frame clones here, not all; method: immunoSEQ multiplex PCR. This table holds about 95,000 clones, roughly 70% found once. Sequenced input: pancreas tissue. Receptors originate from a male donor with IPEX syndrome. The CDR3 runs from the conserved cysteine through the conserved F or W. The D gene is left open where the match is weak. Clone size is stated in some rows and not others, as once, few, many or a class when expanded.

TRBJ2-7,.,TRBV30,.,CAWMIGSTYEQYF,TGTGCCTGGATGATAGGCTCAACCTACGAGCAGTACTTC
TRBJ2-7,.,TRBV5-4,.,CASSLSESLFYEQYF,TGTGCCAGCAGCTTGTCTGAGAGTCTGTTCTACGAGCAGTACTTC
TRBJ1-4,TRBD1,TRBV5-4,few,CASSLDRGREKLFF,TGTGCCAGCAGCCTAGACAGGGGACGCGAAAAACTGTTTTTT
TRBJ2-4,.,TRBV10-2,.,CASSKKDVENIQYF,TGCGCCAGCAGTAAGAAGGACGTGGAAAACATTCAGTACTTC
TRBJ1-4,TRBD1,TRBV15,.,CATRNGQGGEKLFF,TGTGCCACCAGGAACGGACAGGGTGGAGAAAAACTGTTTTTT
TRBJ2-3,.,TRBV1,.,CTSSHKTSTDTQYF,TGCACCAGCAGCCACAAGACTAGCACAGATACGCAGTATTTT
TRBJ2-3,.,TRBV7-9,once,CASSLVGAGTDTQYF,TGTGCCAGCAGCTTAGTTGGTGCGGGCACAGATACGCAGTATTTT
TRBJ2-5,TRBD2,TRBV30,.,CAWSVGAGGFQETQYF,TGTGCCTGGAGTGTCGGGGCGGGAGGCTTCCAAGAGACCCAGTACTTC
TRBJ2-1,TRBD2,TRBV7-2,few,CASHWEGNEQFF,TGTGCCAGCCACTGGGAGGGTAATGAGCAGTTCTTC
TRBJ2-2,.,TRBV6-6,.,CASSYLTGELFF,TGTGCCAGCAGTTACCTCACCGGGGAGCTGTTTTTT
TRBJ2-5,TRBD2,TRBV11-2,.,CASSLVFGGQETQYF,TGTGCCAGCAGCTTAGTATTCGGGGGGCAAGAGACCCAGTACTTC
TRBJ1-4,TRBD1,TRBV6-5,few,CASSYGDRDNEKLFF,TGTGCCAGCAGTTACGGCGACAGGGATAATGAAAAACTGTTTTTT
TRBJ1-3,.,TRBV30,.,CAWTPWVDHSGNTIYF,TGTGCCTGGACCCCTTGGGTGGACCACTCTGGAAACACCATATATTTT
TRBJ1-1,TRBD1,TRBV7-8,few,CASGSVWGQEATEAFF,TGTGCCAGCGGGAGTGTATGGGGACAGGAGGCGACTGAAGCTTTCTTT
TRBJ2-3,.,TRBV11-3,.,CASSLGGSGTDTQYF,TGTGCCAGCAGCTTAGGTGGTAGCGGCACAGATACGCAGTATTTT
TRBJ1-5,.,TRBV6-1,once,CASSEKRLRNQPQHF,TGTGCCAGCAGTGAAAAGAGGCTGCGCAATCAGCCCCAGCATTTT
TRBJ2-6,TRBD2,TRBV2,.,CASSRGLAGAGANVLTF,TGTGCCAGCAGTCGGGGACTAGCGGGAGCTGGGGCCAACGTCCTGACTTTC
TRBJ2-1,.,TRBV7-9,.,CASSQTSNEQFF,TGTGCCAGCAGCCAGACTAGCAATGAGCAGTTCTTC
TRBJ2-5,TRBD1,TRBV13,.,CASSVRDREWETQYF,TGTGCCAGCAGCGTCCGGGACAGGGAGTGGGAGACCCAGTACTTC
TRBJ2-7,TRBD2,TRBV5-4,few,CASSLAGGSYEQYF,TGTGCCAGCAGCTTGGCGGGAGGGTCCTACGAGCAGTACTTC